Listed below are T cell receptor beta chains from one sample, sequenced in a study of T cells in Graves' hyperthyroidism and ophthalmopathy. TCRdb passed the multiplex PCR reads through MiXCR, listing each CDR3 protein once. The table includes a few hundred thousand distinct CDR3 sequences, about 19% detected once. Source material: blood. The source of these receptors is a man aged 50 to 59 with Graves' ophthalmopathy. The CDR3 runs from the conserved cysteine through the conserved F or W. Each record gives: D gene, clone size, V gene, J gene, CDR3 protein, CDR3 DNA. D genes are given only for firm matches. Rows give clone size only sometimes, using once, few, many, or a class for an expanded clone.

D: TRBD2; size: many; V: TRBV20-1; J: TRBJ2-1; CDR3: CSAKGLAGVRADNEQFF; DNA: TGCAGTGCTAAGGGACTAGCGGGAGTTAGGGCGGACAATGAGCAGTTCTTC
D: NA; size: NA; V: TRBV2; J: TRBJ2-2; CDR3: CASFNSGNTGELFF; DNA: TGTGCCAGCTTTAACAGCGGGAACACCGGGGAGCTGTTTTTT
D: NA; size: NA; V: TRBV12-3/TRBV12-4; J: TRBJ1-1; CDR3: CASSKYTEAFF; DNA: TGTGCCAGCAGTAAATACACTGAAGCTTTCTTT
D: NA; size: NA; V: TRBV7-3; J: TRBJ2-3; CDR3: CASSLMGGLLDTQYF; DNA: TGTGCCAGCAGCTTAATGGGGGGGCTCTTGGATACGCAGTATTTT
D: NA; size: once; V: TRBV13; J: TRBJ1-1; CDR3: CASSFGGGGGGTEAFF; DNA: TGTGCCAGCAGTTTTGGCGGGGGAGGCGGGGGCACTGAAGCTTTCTTT
D: TRBD2; size: few; V: TRBV28; J: TRBJ2-7; CDR3: CASSDRDAGRGEQYF; DNA: TGTGCCAGCAGTGACCGAGACGCGGGGAGGGGCGAGCAGTACTTC
D: TRBD2; size: few; V: TRBV7-9; J: TRBJ2-3; CDR3: CASSLRAGGLAWSTDTQYF; DNA: TGTGCCAGCAGCTTAAGGGCAGGGGGACTAGCGTGGAGCACAGATACGCAGTATTTT
D: TRBD1; size: few; V: TRBV29-1; J: TRBJ2-7; CDR3: CSVEGQGEDEQYF; DNA: TGCAGCGTTGAGGGACAGGGAGAGGACGAGCAGTACTTC
D: TRBD2; size: many; V: TRBV2; J: TRBJ2-1; CDR3: CASSVGLAVYNEQFF; DNA: TGTGCCAGCAGTGTAGGACTAGCAGTCTACAATGAGCAGTTCTTC
D: NA; size: NA; V: TRBV6-2/TRBV6-3; J: TRBJ1-6; CDR3: CASSPGRTSNSPLHF; DNA: TGTGCCAGCAGTCCCGGGAGGACCTCTAATTCACCCCTCCACTTT
D: TRBD2; size: NA; V: TRBV4-1; J: TRBJ2-1; CDR3: CASSQGAASGGSNEQFF; DNA: TGCGCCAGCAGCCAAGGGGCTGCTAGCGGGGGATCAAATGAGCAGTTCTTC